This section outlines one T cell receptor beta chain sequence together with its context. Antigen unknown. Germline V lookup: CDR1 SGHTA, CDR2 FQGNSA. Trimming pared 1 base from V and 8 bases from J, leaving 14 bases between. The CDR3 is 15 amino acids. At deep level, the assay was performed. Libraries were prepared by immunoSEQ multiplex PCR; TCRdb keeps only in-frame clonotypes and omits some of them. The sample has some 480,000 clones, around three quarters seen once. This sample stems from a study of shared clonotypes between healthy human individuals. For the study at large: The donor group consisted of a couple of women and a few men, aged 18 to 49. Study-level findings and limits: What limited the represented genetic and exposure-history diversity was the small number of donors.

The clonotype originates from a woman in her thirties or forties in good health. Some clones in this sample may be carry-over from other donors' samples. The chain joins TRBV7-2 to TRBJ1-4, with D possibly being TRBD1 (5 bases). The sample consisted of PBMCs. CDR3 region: CASSLVGEVAEKLFF. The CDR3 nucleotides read TGTGCCAGCAGCTTAGTGGGGGAGGTGGCGGAAAAACTGTTTTTT.